The clone carrying this TCR beta chain was observed a handful of times. Germline CDR1 and CDR2: SGHAT and FQNNGV. V shed 1 base and J shed 5 bases, with 20 bases lying between them. The CDR3 spans 18 residues. This record comes from a study of response to subunit inactivated influenza vaccine. MiXCR was run by TCRdb on the RT-PCR reads, yielding one entry per CDR3 protein. The data contain more than 700,000 distinct CDR3 sequences, roughly 20% of them singletons. The TCR sequence derives from a man aged 45 to 65 who received an inactivated influenza vaccine. Sample: PBMCs from blood, taken about 5 days after vaccination. The chain employs TRBV11-2 and TRBJ2-2; a weak D match, TRBD2 (7 bases). CDR3 region: CASSLVELGGARTGELFF. CDR3 sequence (DNA): TGTGCCAGCAGCTTAGTAGAGTTAGGGGGGGCGAGAACCGGGGAGCTGTTTTTT. The full variable domain, with the rest looked up from reference TRBV11-2 and TRBJ2-2, is EAGVAQSPRYKIIEKRQSVAFWCNPISGHATLYWYQQILGQGPKLLIQFQNNGVVDDSQLPKDRFSAERLKGVDSTLKIQPAKLEDSAVYLCASSLVELGGARTGELFFGEGSRLTVL.